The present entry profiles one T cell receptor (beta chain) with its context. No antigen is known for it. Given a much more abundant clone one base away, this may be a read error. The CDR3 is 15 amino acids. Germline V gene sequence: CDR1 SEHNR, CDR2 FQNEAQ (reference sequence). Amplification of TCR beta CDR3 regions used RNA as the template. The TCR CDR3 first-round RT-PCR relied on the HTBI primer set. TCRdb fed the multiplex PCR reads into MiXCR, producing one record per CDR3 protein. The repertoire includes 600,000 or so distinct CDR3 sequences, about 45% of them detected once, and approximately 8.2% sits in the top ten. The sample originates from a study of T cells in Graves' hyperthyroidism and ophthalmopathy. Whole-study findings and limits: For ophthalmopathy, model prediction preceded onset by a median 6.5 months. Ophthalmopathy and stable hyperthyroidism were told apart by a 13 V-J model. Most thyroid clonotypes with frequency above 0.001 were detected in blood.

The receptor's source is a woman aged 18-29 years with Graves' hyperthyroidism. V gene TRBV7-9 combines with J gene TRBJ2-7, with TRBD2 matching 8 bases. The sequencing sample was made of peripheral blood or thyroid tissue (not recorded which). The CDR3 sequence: CASSSTSGRGNEKYF. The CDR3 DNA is TGTGCCAGCAGCTCCACCTCCGGGAGGGGAAACGAGAAGTACTTC.